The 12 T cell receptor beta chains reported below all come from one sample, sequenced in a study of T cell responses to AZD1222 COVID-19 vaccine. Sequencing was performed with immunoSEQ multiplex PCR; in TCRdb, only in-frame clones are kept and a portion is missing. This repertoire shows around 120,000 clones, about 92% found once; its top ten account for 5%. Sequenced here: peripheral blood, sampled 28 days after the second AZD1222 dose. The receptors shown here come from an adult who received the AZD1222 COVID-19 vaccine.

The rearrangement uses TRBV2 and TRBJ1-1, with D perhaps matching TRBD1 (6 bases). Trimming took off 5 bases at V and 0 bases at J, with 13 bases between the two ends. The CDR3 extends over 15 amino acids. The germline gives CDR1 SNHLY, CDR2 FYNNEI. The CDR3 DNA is TGTGCCAGCAGTCCAGAGGACAGTCTGAACACTGAAGCTTTCTTT. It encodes CASSPEDSLNTEAFF. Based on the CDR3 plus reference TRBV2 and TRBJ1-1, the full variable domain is EPEVTQTPSHQVTQMGQEVILRCVPISNHLYFYWYRQILGQKVEFLVSFYNNEISEKSEIFDDQFSVERPDGSNFTLKIRSTKLEDSAMYFCASSPEDSLNTEAFFGQGTRLTVV.

Here the CDR3 DNA reads TGTGCCAGCAGTGAACATAGAAATAATTCACCCCTCCACTTT. It translates to CASSEHRNNSPLHF. This sequence joins TRBV6-4 and TRBJ1-6; no definite D call. CDR1 and CDR2 from the germline V gene are MRHNA and SNTAGT. The CDR3 has 14 amino acids. The V gene lost 3 bases and the J gene lost 5 bases, with 8 bases spanning the gap.

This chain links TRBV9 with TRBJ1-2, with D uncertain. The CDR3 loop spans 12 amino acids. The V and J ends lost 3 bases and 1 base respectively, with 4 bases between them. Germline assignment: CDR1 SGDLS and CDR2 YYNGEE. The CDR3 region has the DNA TGTGCCAGCAGCGCTGATAACTATGGCTACACCTTC. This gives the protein CASSADNYGYTF.

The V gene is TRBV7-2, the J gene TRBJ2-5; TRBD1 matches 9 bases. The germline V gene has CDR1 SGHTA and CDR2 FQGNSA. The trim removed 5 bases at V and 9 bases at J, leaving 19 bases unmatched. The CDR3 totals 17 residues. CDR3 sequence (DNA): TGTGCCAGCAGCATACAGGGGGCGCGTGGAGTAGTAATGGCCCAGTACTTC. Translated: CASSIQGARGVVMAQYF.

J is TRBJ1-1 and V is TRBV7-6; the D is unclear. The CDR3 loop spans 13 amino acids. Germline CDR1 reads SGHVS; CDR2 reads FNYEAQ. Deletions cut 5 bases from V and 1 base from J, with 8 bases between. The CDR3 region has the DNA TGTGCCAGCAGCCGGGCCGGGAACACTGAAGCTTTCTTT. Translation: CASSRAGNTEAFF.

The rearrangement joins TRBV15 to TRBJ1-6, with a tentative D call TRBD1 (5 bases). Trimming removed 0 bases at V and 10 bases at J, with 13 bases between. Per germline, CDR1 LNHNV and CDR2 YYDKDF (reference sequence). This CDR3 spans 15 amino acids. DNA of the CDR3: TGTGCCACCAGCAGAGATGGCAGGGCAGGGTCACCCCTCCACTTT. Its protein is CATSRDGRAGSPLHF.

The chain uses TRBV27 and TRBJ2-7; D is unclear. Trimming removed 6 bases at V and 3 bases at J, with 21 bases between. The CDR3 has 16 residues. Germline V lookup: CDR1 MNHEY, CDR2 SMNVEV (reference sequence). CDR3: CASSPFLMSDFYEQYF. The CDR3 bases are TGTGCCAGCAGCCCCTTCTTGATGTCAGACTTCTACGAGCAGTACTTC.

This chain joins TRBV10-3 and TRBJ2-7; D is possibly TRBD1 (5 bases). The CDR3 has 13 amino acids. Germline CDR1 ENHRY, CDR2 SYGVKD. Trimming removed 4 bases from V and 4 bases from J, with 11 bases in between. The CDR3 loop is CAISVGVEYEQYF. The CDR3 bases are TGTGCCATCAGTGTAGGGGTAGAGTACGAGCAGTACTTC.

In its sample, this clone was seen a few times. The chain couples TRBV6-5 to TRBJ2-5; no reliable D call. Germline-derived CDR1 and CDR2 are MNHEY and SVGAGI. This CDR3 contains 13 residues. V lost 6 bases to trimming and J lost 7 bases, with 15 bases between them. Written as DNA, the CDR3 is TGTGCCAGCAGCCTAAGGGTCCCGGGGACCCAGTACTTC. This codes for CASSLRVPGTQYF.

The CDR3 is CASSGGWQGGNTIYF. CDR3 in DNA: TGTGCCAGCAGCGGGGGATGGCAGGGGGGAAACACCATATATTTT. The rearrangement uses TRBV7-6 and TRBJ1-3; a possible D gene is TRBD1 (6 bases). The CDR3 sequence is 15 residues long. CDR1 is SGHVS and CDR2 is FNYEAQ in the germline V gene. V lost 5 bases and J lost 4, with 15 bases in between.

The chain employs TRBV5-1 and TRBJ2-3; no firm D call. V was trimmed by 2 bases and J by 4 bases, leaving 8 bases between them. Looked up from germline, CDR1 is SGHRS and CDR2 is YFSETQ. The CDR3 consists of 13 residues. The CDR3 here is CASSLMPADTQYF. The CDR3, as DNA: TGCGCCAGCAGCTTAATGCCGGCAGATACGCAGTATTTT.

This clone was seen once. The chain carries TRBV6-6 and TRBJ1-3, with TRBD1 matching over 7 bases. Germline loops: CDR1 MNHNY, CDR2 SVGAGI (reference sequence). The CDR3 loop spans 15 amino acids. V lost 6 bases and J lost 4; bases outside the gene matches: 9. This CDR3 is CASSDYRGLGNTIYF. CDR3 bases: TGTGCCAGCAGCGATTACAGGGGTCTAGGAAACACCATATATTTT.